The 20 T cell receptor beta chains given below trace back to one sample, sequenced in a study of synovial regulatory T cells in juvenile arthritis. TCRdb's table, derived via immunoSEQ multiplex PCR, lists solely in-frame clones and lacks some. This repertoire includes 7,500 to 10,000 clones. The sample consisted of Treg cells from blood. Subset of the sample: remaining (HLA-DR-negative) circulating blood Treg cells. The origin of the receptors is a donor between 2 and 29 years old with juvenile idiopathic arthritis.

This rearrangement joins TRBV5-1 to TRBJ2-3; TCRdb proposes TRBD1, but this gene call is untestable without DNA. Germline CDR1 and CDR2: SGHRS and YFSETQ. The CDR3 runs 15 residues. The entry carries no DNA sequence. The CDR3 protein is CASSLGGSITDTQYF.

The CDR3 here is CASEGDFSTYEQYF. This chain links TRBV7-9 with TRBJ2-7. CDR3 size: 14 residues. No DNA has been recorded. The germline V gene has CDR1 SEHNR and CDR2 FQNEAQ (reference sequence).

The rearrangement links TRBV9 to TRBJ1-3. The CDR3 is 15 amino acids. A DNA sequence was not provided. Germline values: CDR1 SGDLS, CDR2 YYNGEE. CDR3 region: CASSVAAFSGNTIYF.

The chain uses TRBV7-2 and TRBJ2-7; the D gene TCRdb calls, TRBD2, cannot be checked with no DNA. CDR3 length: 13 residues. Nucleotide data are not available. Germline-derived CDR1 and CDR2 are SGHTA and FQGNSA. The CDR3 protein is CASSSGGQIEQYF.

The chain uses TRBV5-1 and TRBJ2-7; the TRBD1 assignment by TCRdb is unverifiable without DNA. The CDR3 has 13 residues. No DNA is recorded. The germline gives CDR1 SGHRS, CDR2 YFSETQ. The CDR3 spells CASSFASSYEQYF.

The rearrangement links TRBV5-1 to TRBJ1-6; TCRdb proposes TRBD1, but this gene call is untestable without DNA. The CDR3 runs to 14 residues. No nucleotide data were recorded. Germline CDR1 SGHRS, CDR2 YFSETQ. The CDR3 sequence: CASTPGTGVSPLHF. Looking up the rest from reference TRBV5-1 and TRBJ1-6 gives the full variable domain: KAGVTQTPRYLIKTRGQQVTLSCSPISGHRSVSWYQQTPGQGLQFLFEYFSETQRNKGNFPGRFSGRQFSNSRSEMNVSTLELGDSALYLCASTPGTGVSPLHFGNGTRLTVT.

CDR3 loop: CASSLVRSQGKLFF. The chain combines TRBV5-6 with TRBJ1-4; TCRdb gives TRBD1 as the D gene, but with no DNA this cannot be confirmed. Germline loops: CDR1 SGHDT, CDR2 YYEEEE. The CDR3 has 14 amino acids. Only the protein is available.

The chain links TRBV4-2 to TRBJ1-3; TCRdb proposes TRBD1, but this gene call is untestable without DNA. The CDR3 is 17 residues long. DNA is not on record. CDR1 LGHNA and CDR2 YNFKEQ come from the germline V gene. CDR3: CASSPQEETGSGNTIYF.

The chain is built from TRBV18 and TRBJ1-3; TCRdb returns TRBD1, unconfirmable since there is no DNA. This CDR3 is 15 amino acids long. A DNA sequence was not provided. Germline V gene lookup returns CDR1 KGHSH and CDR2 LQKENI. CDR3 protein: CASSPPTGTGNTIYF.

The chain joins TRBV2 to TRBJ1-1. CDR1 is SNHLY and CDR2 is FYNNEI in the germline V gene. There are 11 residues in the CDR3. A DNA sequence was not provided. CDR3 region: CASFLPRAAFF.

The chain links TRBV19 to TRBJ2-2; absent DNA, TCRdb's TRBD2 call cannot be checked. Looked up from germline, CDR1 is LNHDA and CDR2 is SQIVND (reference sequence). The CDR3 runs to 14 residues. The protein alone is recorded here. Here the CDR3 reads CASSRRSRAGELFF.

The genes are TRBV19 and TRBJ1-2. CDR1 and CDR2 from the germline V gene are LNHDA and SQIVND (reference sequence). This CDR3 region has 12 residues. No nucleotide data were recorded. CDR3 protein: CASGGRGYGYTF.

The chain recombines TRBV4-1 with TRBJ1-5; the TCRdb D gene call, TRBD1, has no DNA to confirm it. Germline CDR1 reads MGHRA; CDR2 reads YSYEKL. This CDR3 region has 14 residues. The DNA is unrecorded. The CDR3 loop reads CASSRPTANQPQHF.

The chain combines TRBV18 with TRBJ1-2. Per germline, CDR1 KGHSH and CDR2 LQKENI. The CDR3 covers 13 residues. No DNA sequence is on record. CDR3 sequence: CASSPGESYGYTF.

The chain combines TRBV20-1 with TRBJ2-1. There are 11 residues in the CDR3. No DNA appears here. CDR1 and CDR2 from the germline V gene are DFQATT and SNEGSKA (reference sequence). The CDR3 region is CSARSALQQFF.

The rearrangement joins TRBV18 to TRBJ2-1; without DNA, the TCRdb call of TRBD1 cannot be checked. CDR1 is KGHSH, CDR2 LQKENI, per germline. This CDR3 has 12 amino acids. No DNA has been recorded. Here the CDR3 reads CASSYQGREQFF.

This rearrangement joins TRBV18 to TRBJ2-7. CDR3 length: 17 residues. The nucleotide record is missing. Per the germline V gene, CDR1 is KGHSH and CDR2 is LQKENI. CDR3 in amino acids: CASSPQIQPARPNEQYF.

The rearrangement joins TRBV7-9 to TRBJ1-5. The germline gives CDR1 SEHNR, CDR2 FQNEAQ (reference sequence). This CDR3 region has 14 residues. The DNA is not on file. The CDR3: CASSFSQLRQPQHF.

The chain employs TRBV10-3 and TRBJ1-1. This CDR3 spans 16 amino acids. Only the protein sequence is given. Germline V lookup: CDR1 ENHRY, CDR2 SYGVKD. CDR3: CAISESINGRNTEAFF.

The chain's CDR3 is CASSEDLDYGYTF. The rearrangement uses TRBV2 and TRBJ1-2. The CDR3 has 13 residues. There is no recorded DNA. CDR1 is SNHLY, CDR2 FYNNEI, per germline.